This T cell receptor beta chain came from a study of blood T cells in healthy people across ages. Study background: When template switching was applied, about one barcoded beta molecule was captured per two T cells.

In germline, CDR1 is SGHTA, CDR2 FQGNSA. Trimming left V 5 bases short and J 5 bases short, with 15 bases between. The CDR3 length is 15 residues. The second PCR ran about 6 to 11 cycles with a sample-barcoded 5' primer and J-beta primers. TCRdb redid the calling of the 5' RACE reads with MiXCR, one entry per CDR3 protein. The sample lists about 1.5 million distinct CDR3 sequences; approximately 39% were seen once. It was approximately 10 milliliters of peripheral blood that were drawn from each donor. Every sample yielded at least 6.5 million isolated PBMCs. Each sample provided at least 5.5 micrograms of extracted total RNA. This clonotype was detected only a few times.

The material sequenced was blood. The TCR sequence derives from a woman aged 18-30 years in good health. The chain combines TRBV7-2 with TRBJ1-4; D is undetermined. The CDR3 region has the DNA TGTGCCAGCAGCAAATACAGCAACCAGAATGAAAAACTGTTTTTT. It translates to CASSKYSNQNEKLFF.